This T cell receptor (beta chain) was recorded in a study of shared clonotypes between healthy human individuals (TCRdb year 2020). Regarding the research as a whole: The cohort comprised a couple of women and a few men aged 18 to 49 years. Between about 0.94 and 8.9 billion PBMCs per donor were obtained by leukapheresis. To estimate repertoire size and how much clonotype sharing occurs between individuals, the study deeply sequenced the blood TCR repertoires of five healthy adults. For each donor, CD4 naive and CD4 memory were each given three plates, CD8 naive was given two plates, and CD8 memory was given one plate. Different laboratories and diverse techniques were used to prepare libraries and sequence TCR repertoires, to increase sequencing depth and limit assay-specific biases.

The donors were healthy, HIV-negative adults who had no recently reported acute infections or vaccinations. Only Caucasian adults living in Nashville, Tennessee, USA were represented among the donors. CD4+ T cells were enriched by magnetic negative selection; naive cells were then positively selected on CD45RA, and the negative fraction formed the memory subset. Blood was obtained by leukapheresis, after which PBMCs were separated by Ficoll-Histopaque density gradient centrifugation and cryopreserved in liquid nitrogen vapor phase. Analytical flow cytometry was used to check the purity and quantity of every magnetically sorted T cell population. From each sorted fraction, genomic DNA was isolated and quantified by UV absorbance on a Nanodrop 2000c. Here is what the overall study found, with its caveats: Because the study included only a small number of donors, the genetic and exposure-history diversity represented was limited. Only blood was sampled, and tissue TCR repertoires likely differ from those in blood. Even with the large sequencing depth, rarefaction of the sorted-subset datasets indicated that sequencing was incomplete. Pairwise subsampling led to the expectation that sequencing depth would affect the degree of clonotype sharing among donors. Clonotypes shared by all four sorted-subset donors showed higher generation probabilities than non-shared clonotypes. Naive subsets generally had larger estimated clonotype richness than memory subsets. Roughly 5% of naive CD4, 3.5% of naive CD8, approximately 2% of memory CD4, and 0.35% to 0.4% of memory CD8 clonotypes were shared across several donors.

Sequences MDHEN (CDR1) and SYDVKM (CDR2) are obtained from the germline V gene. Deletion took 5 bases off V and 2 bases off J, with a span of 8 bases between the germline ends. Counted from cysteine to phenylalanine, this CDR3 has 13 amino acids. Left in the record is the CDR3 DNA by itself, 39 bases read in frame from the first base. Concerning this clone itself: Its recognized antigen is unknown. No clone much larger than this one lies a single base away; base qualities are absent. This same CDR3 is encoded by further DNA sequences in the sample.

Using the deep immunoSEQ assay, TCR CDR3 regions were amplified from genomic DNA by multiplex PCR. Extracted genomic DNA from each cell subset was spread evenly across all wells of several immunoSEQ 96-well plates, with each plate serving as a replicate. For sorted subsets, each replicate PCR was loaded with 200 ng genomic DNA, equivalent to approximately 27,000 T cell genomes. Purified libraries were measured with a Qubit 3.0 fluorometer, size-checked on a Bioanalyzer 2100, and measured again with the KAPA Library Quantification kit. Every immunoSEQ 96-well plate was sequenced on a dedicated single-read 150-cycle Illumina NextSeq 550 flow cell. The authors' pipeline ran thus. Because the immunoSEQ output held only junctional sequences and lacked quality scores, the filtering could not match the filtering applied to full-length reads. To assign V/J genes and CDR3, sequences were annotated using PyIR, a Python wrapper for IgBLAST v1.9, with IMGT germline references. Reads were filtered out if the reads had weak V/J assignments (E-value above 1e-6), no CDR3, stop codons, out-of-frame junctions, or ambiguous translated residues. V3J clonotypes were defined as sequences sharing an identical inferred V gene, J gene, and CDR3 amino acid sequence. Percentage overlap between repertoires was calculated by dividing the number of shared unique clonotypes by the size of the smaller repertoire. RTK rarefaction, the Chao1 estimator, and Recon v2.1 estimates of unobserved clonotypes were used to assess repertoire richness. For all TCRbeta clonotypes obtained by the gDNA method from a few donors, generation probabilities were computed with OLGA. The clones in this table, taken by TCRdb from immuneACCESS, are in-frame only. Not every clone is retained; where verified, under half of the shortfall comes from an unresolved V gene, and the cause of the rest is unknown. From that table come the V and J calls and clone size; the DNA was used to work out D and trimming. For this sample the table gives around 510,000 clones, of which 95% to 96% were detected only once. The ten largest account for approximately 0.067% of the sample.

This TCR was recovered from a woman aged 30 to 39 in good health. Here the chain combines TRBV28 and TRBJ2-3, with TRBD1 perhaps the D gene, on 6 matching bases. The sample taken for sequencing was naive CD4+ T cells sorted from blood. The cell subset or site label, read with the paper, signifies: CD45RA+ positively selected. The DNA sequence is TGTGCCAGCAGTAGACAGGCCACAGATACGCAGTATTTT. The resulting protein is CASSRQATDTQYF.